This T cell receptor (beta chain) derives from a study of T cell responses to AZD1222 COVID-19 vaccine. Clones were sequenced by immunoSEQ multiplex PCR, and TCRdb holds only the in-frame ones, with some missing. Found here are 91,000 or so clones, more than 85% of them singletons; the top ten hold approximately 3.1%. Combined were second doses at about 4 or about 12 weeks. This clone came up once. The V and J ends lost 1 base and 1 base respectively, with 8 bases between them. Germline CDR1 GTSNPN, CDR2 SVGIG (reference sequence). The CDR3 has 14 amino acids. The receptor comes from an adult who received the AZD1222 COVID-19 vaccine. This chain uses TRBV30 with TRBJ1-5; unclear D gene. The material sequenced was peripheral blood, taken 28 days after the second AZD1222 dose. CDR3 in amino acids: CAWSAFTSNQPQHF. The CDR3 region has the DNA TGTGCCTGGAGTGCGTTCACGAGCAATCAGCCCCAGCATTTT. The entire variable domain, with the rest obtained from reference TRBV30 and TRBJ1-5, is as follows: SQTIHQWPATLVQPVGSPLSLECTVEGTSNPNLYWYRQAAGRGLQLLFYSVGIGQISSEVPQNLSASRPQDRQFILSSKKLLLSDSGFYLCAWSAFTSNQPQHFGDGTRLSIL.